These T cell receptor beta chains were read from a single sample in a study of control samples from healthy donors and cancer patients. Repertoires were generated with immunoSEQ multiplex PCR, while TCRdb's copy carries only in-frame clones and drops some. The repertoire holds tens of thousands of clones, with nearly 90% as singletons. The specimen sequenced was blood. The origin of the receptors is a man aged 50 to 59 in good health. Both conserved end residues are part of each CDR3. The order of the fields is CDR3 protein, J gene, V gene.

CASSSSTGTDTQYF | TRBJ2-3 | TRBV7-3
CASTVQRGDYNEQFF | TRBJ2-1 | TRBV7-9
CATRRGDSYNSPLHF | TRBJ1-6 | TRBV6-5
CASSLLAGGTDTQYF | TRBJ2-3 | TRBV11-2
CASSALAGGLNEQYF | TRBJ2-7 | TRBV5-8
CASSLGRGLAGEDTQYF | TRBJ2-3 | TRBV13
CASSSGGRNEQFF | TRBJ2-1 | TRBV7-3
CAWSVPGLAGFTDTQYF | TRBJ2-3 | TRBV30
CATSRVTRNEQFF | TRBJ2-1 | TRBV15
CASSGGRTDTQYF | TRBJ2-3 | TRBV6-4
CASKDSLNGYTF | TRBJ1-2 | TRBV6-6
CASSPDRGSPLHF | TRBJ1-6 | TRBV18
CASSQKSSGTGYSGYTF | TRBJ1-2 | TRBV5-4
CASSEDRISGGVFF | TRBJ1-1 | TRBV6-1
CASSSSGVSSYEQYF | TRBJ2-7 | TRBV7-9
CASSLAGGGYSGYTF | TRBJ1-2 | TRBV5-6
CAWSVGTERDSSYGYTF | TRBJ1-2 | TRBV30
CASSVALSGRGESDTQYF | TRBJ2-3 | TRBV9
CASSLQGLEDGYTF | TRBJ1-2 | TRBV5-1
CASSHPTSDEQFF | TRBJ2-1 | TRBV4-1
CASSATLPRVTQYF | TRBJ2-5 | TRBV7-2
CASSLQQVDGYTF | TRBJ1-2 | TRBV12-3/TRBV12-4
CASSPTGQAEAFF | TRBJ1-1 | TRBV18
CASSPASPLHF | TRBJ1-6 | TRBV18
CASSRGDGKLFF | TRBJ1-4 | TRBV6-5
CASSPSAGSNYGYTF | TRBJ1-2 | TRBV27
CASSLGFGGGLIGNTIYF | TRBJ1-3 | TRBV5-5
CASSYSRTARAYF | TRBJ2-7 | TRBV6-5
CASRADYYEQYF | TRBJ2-7 | TRBV5-1
CASMLQGNTEAFF | TRBJ1-1 | TRBV10-2
CASSPSQGDTQYF | TRBJ2-3 | TRBV18
CASSFYLEGNYEQYF | TRBJ2-7 | TRBV27
CASRDRGRGDPTDTQYF | TRBJ2-3 | TRBV5-1
CASSLSGGNSQETQYF | TRBJ2-5 | TRBV5-1
CASSEAWGADEAFF | TRBJ1-1 | TRBV6-1
CASSQAPGGGGYGYTF | TRBJ1-2 | TRBV4-1
CASSYTGVSGNTIYF | TRBJ1-3 | TRBV6-5
CATSREGGNSYEQYF | TRBJ2-7 | TRBV15
CASSRDSTTYGYTF | TRBJ1-2 | TRBV6-4
CSVEDLGGTDTQYF | TRBJ2-3 | TRBV29-1
CASSSQPLTGVGNQPQHF | TRBJ1-5 | TRBV27
CASSIRSDGRFPYNEQFF | TRBJ2-1 | TRBV19
CASSDRPVGLAGDTQYF | TRBJ2-3 | TRBV25-1
CASSRDSSTDTQYF | TRBJ2-3 | TRBV5-4
CASRPSSSGELFF | TRBJ2-2 | TRBV10-2
CASSVEGPETQYF | TRBJ2-5 | TRBV9